The subject of this entry is one T cell receptor (beta chain). This clonotype was seen a few times. The clone's antigen remains unknown. No quality values exist for individual bases; no much larger clone is one base distant. TCRdb names Illumina NovaSeq 6000 as the instrument used. TCR cDNA was synthesized by 5'RACE template switching, which introduced a universal primer site and unique molecular identifiers. Priming for cDNA synthesis came from both the TCR alpha and TCR beta constant segments. Library amplification used two PCR steps, and the second PCR step added sample barcodes and sequencing adapters. Sequencing of libraries was done on Illumina HiSeq 2500 (2x100 bp) or NovaSeq (2x150 bp). The authors processed their data as follows. Demultiplexing of reads and collapsing into UMI consensus sequences were performed with MIGEC, and V(D)J alignment was carried out with MiXCR. Clonotypes responding to the vaccine were identified with edgeR on replicate PBMC samples, with the criteria of FDR below 0.01 and a log2 fold change above 5 up to day 15. CD4 or CD8 identity was assigned to each bulk clonotype according to whether the clonotype was present at higher abundance in the sequenced CD4 repertoire or the sequenced CD8 repertoire. TCRdb reanalyzed the raw reads on its own, using fastp at Q25 for trimming and MiXCR for clone calling, and kept in-frame beta chains. Rows with one shared CDR3 protein collapse into an entry with the most common genes and DNA. TCRdb, not the original authors, processed these V and J calls. The sample has more than 300,000 distinct CDR3 sequences on record, 3.5% to 4.5% of them singletons. The ten biggest clones cover 15% to 20% of the sample.

Per the publication, the treatment or condition label means: live attenuated yellow fever vaccine strain. At each blood-draw timepoint, two biological replicates of bulk PBMCs were collected. PBMCs were isolated from peripheral blood using a standard Ficoll-Paque protocol. TriZol was used to extract RNA from bulk PBMCs, from CD4 and CD8 fractions, and from dextramer-positive and dextramer-negative fractions. The germline V gene (reference sequence) sets CDR1 to LNHDA and CDR2 to SQIVND. V is pared back by 5 bases and J by 4 bases, with 14 bases lying between the germline termini. From cysteine to phenylalanine, the CDR3 is 14 amino acids long. Only the CDR3 portion is preserved as DNA: 42 bases, with reading frame beginning at the first base. The sample is drawn from a study of T cells after yellow fever vaccination (dated by TCRdb to between 2017 and 2020). The study in broad terms: Libraries from fractions with low cell numbers were prepared with the SMART-Seq v4 Ultra Low Input RNA kit. Bulk TCR alpha and beta repertoires were sequenced longitudinally to track T-cell clones before and after primary and booster YFV17D yellow fever vaccination. The cohort comprised two healthy male donors, one aged 18 to 30 and one aged 30 to 40 years. Blood samples were taken at several timepoints before and after primary and secondary immunization, and bulk PBMC replicates and cell subsets were isolated.

What the authors observed across the whole study: A small share of clonotypes was detected in both CD4 and CD8 compartments, with the overlap likely arising from convergent recombination. After the booster, most clones that had expanded after primary vaccination were detected again (about 97% of CD4 and around nine tenths of CD8), suggesting broad maintenance of memory. Compared with the primary T-cell response, the secondary T-cell response was weaker but faster, peaking on day 5 rather than day 15. Because the study included only two donors, the extent to which the findings can be generalized is limited. Because abundant contaminating clonotypes from the bulk population could be contained in FACS-sorted repertoires, computational filtering was required.

The chain was built from TRBV19 and TRBJ1-2, with the D gene not clear enough to name. The receptor's source is a man younger than 30 who received the YFV17D yellow fever vaccine. Material: PBMCs, obtained 15 days after the yellow fever booster vaccination. In nucleotide form, the sequence is TGTGCCAGTAGTTATGCCGGCGGGCTCTATGGCTACACCTTC. Translation gives CASSYAGGLYGYTF.